This T cell receptor beta chain was identified in a study of CD8 T cells in ankylosing spondylitis (dated by TCRdb to between 2016 and 2019). In terms of the full investigation: The study set out to find disease-linked TCR variants by profiling T cell receptor beta repertoires in ankylosing spondylitis patients and healthy donors. Samples of peripheral blood were taken, and for ankylosing spondylitis patients, synovial fluid was collected as well. The full study cohort comprised about 23 ankylosing spondylitis patients and 85 to 120 healthy donors. Overall results and qualifications from the work: In peripheral blood, the disease-linked clones were found at relatively low frequencies and had a CD8+ phenotype. The disease-linked clones were reported to be significantly enriched in matched synovial fluid samples from ankylosing spondylitis patients. Blood from ankylosing spondylitis patients appeared to be characterized by a TCR beta motif composed of eight or nine highly homologous amino acid variants. Some TCR beta motif variants had previously been reported in synovial fluid and blood of reactive arthritis patients, which suggested common disease-initiation mechanisms.

Sequencing used an Illumina HiSeq 2500. TCR beta libraries were prepared by quantitative 5'-RACE with molecular barcodes. For the original study's pipeline: Disease-linked TCR variants were identified with a new computational method built on a probabilistic model of VDJ rearrangement. TCRdb reworked the public reads: Q25 trimming with fastp, MiXCR clone assembly, productive beta chains retained. Merged by CDR3 protein, the rows form single entries marked with the most common genes and DNA. Clone size and V and J calls follow TCRdb, not the original study. The table for this sample lists 36,000 or so distinct CDR3 sequences; around 6.2% of them were counted only once. Approximately 12% of the sample goes to the ten largest clones. Taken from cysteine to phenylalanine, the CDR3 has 17 residues. The retained sequence is limited to the CDR3, 51 bases, with the frame set at the first base. V gives up 0 bases and J gives up 0 bases, and the segment between their germline ends measures 15 bases. Looking up the germline V gene yields CDR1 SGHRS and CDR2 YFSETQ.

On this clonotype itself: Its antigen is currently not known. No base-level quality is on record; no much larger clone is a single base apart.

The sequenced sample was blood, either unsorted or a sorted T cell fraction (not recorded which). The sequence was obtained from a male donor with ankylosing spondylitis or in good health (not recorded which). This receptor chain uses TRBV5-1 and TRBJ1-1, and possibly TRBD1, on 5 matching bases. The CDR3 here reads CASSLEPPGAMNTEAFF. The DNA sequence is given as TGCGCCAGCAGCTTGGAACCTCCCGGGGCTATGAACACTGAAGCTTTCTTT.